The present entry profiles one T cell receptor (beta chain) with its context. What it binds is unknown. The germline CDR1 and CDR2 sequences are SGHRS and YFSETQ. After removal of 0 bases from V and 4 bases from J, the junction contained 5 bases not matched to a gene. The CDR3 has 15 amino acids. The sample comes from a study of graft-versus-host responses after intestinal transplantation. Study-wide context: The transplants performed in recipients were multivisceral, liver-intestinal, or isolated intestinal. The whole recipient group had anti-thymocyte globulin induction followed by tacrolimus and steroids for about three years. General study results and limits: Early declines in HvG clones that occurred post-transplant were associated with peak circulating GvH clone levels. Some GvH clones were seen earlier in gut or blood, suggesting intestinal origin.

The table came from immunoSEQ multiplex PCR; TCRdb's copy has only in-frame clones and leaves some out. There are 80,000 to 95,000 clones in the sample; about 92% occur only once, and roughly 2% lies in the top ten. This chain connects TRBV5-1 to TRBJ2-7, with 9 bases matching TRBD1. Sample: unstimulated CD8+ T cells sorted from spleen or lymph node cells, taken before intestinal transplant. The sequence was collected from a human donor who received an intestinal transplant. The CDR3 DNA is TGCGCCAGCAGCTTGGCCTGGGACAGGGTTTACGAGCAGTACTTC. Translation: CASSLAWDRVYEQYF.